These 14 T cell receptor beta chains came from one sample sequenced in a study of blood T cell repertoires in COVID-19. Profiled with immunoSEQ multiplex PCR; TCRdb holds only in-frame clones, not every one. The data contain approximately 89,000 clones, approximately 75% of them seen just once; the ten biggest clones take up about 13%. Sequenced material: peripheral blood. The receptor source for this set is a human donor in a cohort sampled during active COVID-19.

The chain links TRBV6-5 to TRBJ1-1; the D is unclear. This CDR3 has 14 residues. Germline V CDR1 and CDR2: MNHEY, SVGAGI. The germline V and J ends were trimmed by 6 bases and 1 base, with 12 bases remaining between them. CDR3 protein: CASSFSDPNTEAFF. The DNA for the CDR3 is TGTGCCAGCAGCTTCAGCGATCCGAACACTGAAGCTTTCTTT.

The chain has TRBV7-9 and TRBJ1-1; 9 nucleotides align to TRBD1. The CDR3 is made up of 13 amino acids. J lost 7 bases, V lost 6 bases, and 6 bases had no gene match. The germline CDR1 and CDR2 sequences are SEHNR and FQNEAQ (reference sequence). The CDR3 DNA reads TGTGCCAGCAGACCTACAGGGGGCGGTGAAGCTTTCTTT. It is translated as CASRPTGGGEAFF.

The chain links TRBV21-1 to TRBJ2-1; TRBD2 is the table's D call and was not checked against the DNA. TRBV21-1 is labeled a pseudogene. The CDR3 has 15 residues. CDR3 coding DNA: TGTGCCAGCAGCAAAGCCAAGCGAGCTGGGTATGAGCAGTTCTTC. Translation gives CASSKAKRAGYEQFF.

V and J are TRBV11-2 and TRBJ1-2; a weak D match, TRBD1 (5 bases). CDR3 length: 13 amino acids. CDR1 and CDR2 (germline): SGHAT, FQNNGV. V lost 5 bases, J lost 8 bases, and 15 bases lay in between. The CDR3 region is CASSLPDSSGYTF. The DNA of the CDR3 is TGTGCCAGCAGCCTACCCGACAGTTCCGGCTACACCTTC.

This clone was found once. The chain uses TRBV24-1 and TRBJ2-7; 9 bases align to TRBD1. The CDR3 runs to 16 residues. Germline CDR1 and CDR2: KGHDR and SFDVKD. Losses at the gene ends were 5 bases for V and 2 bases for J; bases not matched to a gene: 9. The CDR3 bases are TGTGCCACCAGTGCTACGGGACAGGGTAAAGCCTACGAGCAGTACTTC. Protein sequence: CATSATGQGKAYEQYF.

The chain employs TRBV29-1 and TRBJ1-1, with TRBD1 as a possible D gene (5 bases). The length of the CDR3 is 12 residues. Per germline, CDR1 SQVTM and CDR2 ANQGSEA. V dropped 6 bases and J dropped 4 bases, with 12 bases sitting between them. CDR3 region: CSVARQGTEAFF. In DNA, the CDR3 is TGCAGCGTCGCAAGGCAGGGCACTGAAGCTTTCTTT.

The DNA for the CDR3 is TGCGCCAGCAGCTTGGCAGCGGGGTCATACAATGAGCAGTTCTTC. As protein: CASSLAAGSYNEQFF. V and J are TRBV5-1 and TRBJ2-1, with 7 positions matching TRBD2. V gave up 0 bases and J gave up 4 bases; unmatched junction bases: 4. Germline V gene lookup returns CDR1 SGHRS and CDR2 YFSETQ. The CDR3 runs 15 residues.

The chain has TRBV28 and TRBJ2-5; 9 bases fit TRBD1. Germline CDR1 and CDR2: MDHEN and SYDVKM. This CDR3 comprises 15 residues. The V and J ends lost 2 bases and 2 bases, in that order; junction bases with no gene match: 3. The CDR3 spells CASSLAGTGQETQYF. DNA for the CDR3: TGTGCCAGCAGTTTAGCCGGGACAGGGCAAGAGACCCAGTACTTC.

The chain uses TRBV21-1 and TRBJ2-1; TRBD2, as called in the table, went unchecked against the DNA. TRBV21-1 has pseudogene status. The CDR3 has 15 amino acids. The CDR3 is CASSKVSGGGNEQFF. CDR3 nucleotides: TGTGCCAGCAGCAAAGTTTCGGGCGGGGGCAATGAGCAGTTCTTC.

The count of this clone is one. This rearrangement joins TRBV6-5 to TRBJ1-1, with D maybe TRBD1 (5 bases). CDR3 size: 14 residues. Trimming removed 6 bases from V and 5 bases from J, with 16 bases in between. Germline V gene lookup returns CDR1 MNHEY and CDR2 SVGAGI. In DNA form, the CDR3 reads TGTGCCAGCAGGGGGGACTGGACGCTGACTGAAGCTTTCTTT. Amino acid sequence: CASRGDWTLTEAFF.

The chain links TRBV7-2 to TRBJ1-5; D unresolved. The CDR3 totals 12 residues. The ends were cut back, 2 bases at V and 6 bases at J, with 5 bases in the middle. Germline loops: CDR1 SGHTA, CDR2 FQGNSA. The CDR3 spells CASSLNSQPQHF. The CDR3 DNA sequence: TGTGCCAGCAGCTTAAACAGTCAGCCCCAGCATTTT.

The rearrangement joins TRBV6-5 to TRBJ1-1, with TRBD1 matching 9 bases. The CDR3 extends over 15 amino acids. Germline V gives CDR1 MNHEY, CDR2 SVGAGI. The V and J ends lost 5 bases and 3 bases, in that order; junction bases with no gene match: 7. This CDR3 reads CASSRDRAWDTEAFF. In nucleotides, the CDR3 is TGTGCCAGCAGTAGGGACAGGGCTTGGGACACTGAAGCTTTCTTT.

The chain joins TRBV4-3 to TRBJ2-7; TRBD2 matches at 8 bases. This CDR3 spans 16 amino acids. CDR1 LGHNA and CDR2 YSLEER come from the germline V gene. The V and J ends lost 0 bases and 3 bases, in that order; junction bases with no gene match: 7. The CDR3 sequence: CASSQEVGGGNYEQYF. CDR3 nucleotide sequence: TGCGCCAGCAGCCAAGAAGTAGGCGGGGGGAACTACGAGCAGTACTTC.

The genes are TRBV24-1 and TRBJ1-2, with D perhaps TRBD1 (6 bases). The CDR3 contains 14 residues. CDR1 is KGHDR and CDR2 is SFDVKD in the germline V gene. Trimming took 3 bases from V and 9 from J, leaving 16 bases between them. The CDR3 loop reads CATSDPSGERSYTF. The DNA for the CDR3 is TGTGCCACCAGTGATCCATCAGGGGAGAGAAGCTACACCTTC.